The 2 T cell receptor beta chains below were found in one sample sequenced in a study of shared clonotypes between healthy human individuals. Naive CD8 cells, CD45RO-negative and positively selected for CCR7, excluded terminally differentiated effector memory CD45RA+ cells. The method was immunoSEQ multiplex PCR; TCRdb's version includes in-frame clones alone and lacks a portion of them. The data show some 2,000,000 clones, roughly 95% seen once. The sequencing sample was made of naive CD8+ T cells sorted from blood. The receptors were sampled from a man between 18 and 29 years old in good health.

In the case of this clone: Distinct nucleotide sequences in the sample also encode this CDR3. This chain connects TRBV9 to TRBJ1-1, with D tentatively TRBD1 (5 bases). This CDR3 has 13 residues. V shed 4 bases and J shed 4 bases, with 11 bases lying between them. Germline V gene sequence: CDR1 SGDLS, CDR2 YYNGEE. CDR3 amino acids: CASSTGGGTEAFF. For the CDR3, the DNA is TGTGCCAGCAGCACTGGCGGGGGCACTGAAGCTTTCTTT.

V and J are TRBV28 and TRBJ1-4, with D possibly matching TRBD1 (5 bases). Deletions cut 3 bases from V and 6 bases from J, with 14 bases between. The CDR3 consists of 15 residues. Germline CDR1 and CDR2: MDHEN and SYDVKM. CDR3 amino acids: CASSFEGWIDEKLFF. The CDR3 DNA sequence: TGTGCCAGCAGTTTCGAGGGGTGGATAGATGAAAAACTGTTTTTT.